This TCR beta chain was recorded in a study of early T cells in non-severe SARS-CoV-2 infection. From germline, CDR1 is ENHRY and CDR2 SYGVKD. The length of the CDR3 is 14 residues. The trim removed 6 bases at V and 9 bases at J, leaving 8 bases unmatched. TCRdb ran MiXCR on the 5' RACE reads and lists one entry per CDR3 protein. The sample has approximately 70,000 distinct CDR3 sequences, 9.5% to 15% seen once. This TCR came from an adult who was a healthcare worker with PCR-confirmed SARS-CoV-2 infection or an uninfected control (not recorded which). The rearrangement links TRBV10-3 to TRBJ1-6, with 7 bases aligning to TRBD1. The input for sequencing was whole blood, taken at baseline. This CDR3 is CAISRQGSGSPLHF. Here the CDR3 DNA reads TGTGCCATCAGCCGACAGGGTAGCGGTTCACCCCTCCACTTT.